The 4 T cell receptor beta chains below come from one sample, sequenced in a study of patients and donors after allogeneic stem cell transplantation. A single record per CDR3 protein comes from TCRdb applying MiXCR to the RT-PCR reads. The sample has about 400,000 distinct CDR3 sequences, roughly 17% seen once; the top ten hold roughly 7.2%. Material for sequencing was blood, either unsorted or a sorted T cell fraction (not recorded which). These receptors originate from a human donor who was either an allogeneic HSCT recipient or a stem cell or donor lymphocyte infusion donor (not recorded which). It is not recorded whose cells these are; they may come from a transplant donor.

This clonotype was picked up a small number of times. The genes are TRBV7-2 and TRBJ1-5; the D gene is possibly TRBD1 (5 bases). The V and J ends lost 1 base and 7 bases respectively, with 11 bases between them. Germline-derived CDR1 and CDR2 are SGHTA and FQGNSA. CDR3 length: 14 amino acids. Here the CDR3 reads CASSLVGAGQPQHF. The DNA of the CDR3 is TGTGCCAGCAGCTTAGTCGGGGCAGGGCAGCCCCAGCATTTT.

This clonotype was recorded a few times. V and J are TRBV9 and TRBJ1-4; 7 bases align to TRBD1. The CDR3 loop spans 14 amino acids. V dropped 5 bases and J dropped 5; count of bases not matched to a gene: 6. Germline CDR1 SGDLS, CDR2 YYNGEE. Here the CDR3 reads CASSQTGLNEKLFF. CDR3 nucleotides: TGTGCCAGCAGTCAGACAGGGTTAAATGAAAAACTGTTTTTT.

The chain employs TRBV7-2 and TRBJ1-6; tentative D call: TRBD1 (6 bases). V was shortened by 3 bases and J by 6 bases, with 9 bases between the two germline ends. The CDR3 is 14 amino acids. The germline CDR1 and CDR2 sequences are SGHTA and FQGNSA. The CDR3 nucleotides read TGTGCCAGCAGCTTCCGGGACACTAATTCACCCCTCCACTTT. The encoded protein is CASSFRDTNSPLHF.

CDR3: CASSADTEGPLHF. In DNA, the CDR3 is TGTGCCAGCAGCGCTGACACAGAGGGACCCCTCCACTTT. V gene TRBV7-6 combines with J gene TRBJ1-6; no firm D call. The CDR3 runs to 13 residues. Trimming took off 5 bases at V and 12 bases at J, with 14 bases between the two ends. Germline-derived CDR1 and CDR2 are SGHVS and FNYEAQ.